A selection of T cell receptor beta chains follows, all from one sample in a study of CD8+ T cells in alopecia areata. The method was immunoSEQ multiplex PCR; TCRdb's version includes in-frame clones alone and lacks a portion of them. The data show some 150,000 clones, roughly 53% seen once. Sequencing was performed on CD4+ T cells sorted from blood, taken at week 0. All receptors derive from a human donor with alopecia areata. CDR3s include the opening cysteine and the closing phenylalanine or tryptophan. A D gene is named only where the DNA matches it firmly. Some rows have no size entry. The others give once, few or many, or a class for an expanded clone.

v_call	j_call	d_call	clone_size	cdr3_aa	cdr3_nt
TRBV2	TRBJ2-7	.	few	CASSDGEQYF	TGTGCCAGCAGTGATGGCGAGCAGTACTTC
TRBV5-4	TRBJ2-4	.	.	CASSGGENIQYF	TGTGCCAGCAGCGGAGGAGAAAACATTCAGTACTTC
TRBV18	TRBJ2-3	.	.	CASSPPGTDTQYF	TGTGCCAGCTCACCACCGGGCACAGATACGCAGTATTTT
TRBV7-2	TRBJ2-7	TRBD2	.	CASSTTGLAGYEQYF	TGTGCCAGCAGCACTACGGGACTAGCGGGGTACGAGCAGTACTTC
TRBV29-1	TRBJ2-7	.	.	CSFPPPGVYEQYF	TGCAGCTTCCCACCCCCCGGCGTCTACGAGCAGTACTTC
TRBV5-8	TRBJ1-1	.	.	CASSIQGNTEAFF	TGTGCCAGCAGCATACAGGGGAACACTGAAGCTTTCTTT
TRBV6-5	TRBJ2-7	TRBD2	.	CASSQVVGGPEQYF	TGTGCCAGCAGCCAGGTGGTGGGAGGGCCCGAGCAGTACTTC
TRBV29-1	TRBJ1-2	TRBD1	few	CSVDGQGSAYGYTF	TGCAGCGTTGACGGACAGGGTAGCGCCTATGGCTACACCTTC
TRBV10-2	TRBJ1-2	TRBD1	.	CASSPGQGVGGYTF	TGCGCCAGCAGTCCGGGACAGGGGGTCGGGGGCTACACCTTC
TRBV5-4	TRBJ2-3	.	many	CASSLKSSASTDTQYF	TGTGCCAGCAGCTTGAAGTCTAGCGCTAGCACAGATACGCAGTATTTT
TRBV9	TRBJ1-2	.	many	CASSVTDGYTF	TGTGCCAGCAGCGTAACTGACGGCTACACCTTC
TRBV29-1	TRBJ1-1	.	.	CSVMGGNTEAFF	TGCAGCGTCATGGGCGGGAACACTGAAGCTTTCTTT
TRBV4-2	TRBJ1-6	TRBD1	.	CASSLVPLQGGNSPLHF	TGTGCCAGCAGCCTCGTCCCCCTACAGGGGGGAAATTCACCCCTCCACTTT
TRBV4-1	TRBJ2-7	.	.	CASSQGVLVEQYF	TGCGCCAGCAGCCAAGGGGTCTTGGTCGAGCAGTACTTC
TRBV7-9	TRBJ1-6	.	.	CASSWEYSPLHF	TGTGCCAGCAGCTGGGAGTATTCACCCCTCCACTTT
TRBV25-1	TRBJ2-2	TRBD1	.	CASSTRTGVTGELFF	TGTGCCAGCAGTACCCGGACAGGAGTCACCGGGGAGCTGTTTTTT
TRBV30	TRBJ2-3	TRBD1	once	CAWSVQGARTDTQYF	TGTGCCTGGAGTGTACAGGGGGCTCGGACGGATACGCAGTATTTT
TRBV5-1	TRBJ2-3	TRBD2	.	CASSASGGAVDTQYF	TGCGCCAGCAGCGCTAGCGGGGGGGCCGTAGATACGCAGTATTTT
TRBV2	TRBJ2-1	.	.	CASRGRNNEQFF	TGTGCCAGCAGGGGCAGAAACAATGAGCAGTTCTTC
TRBV29-1	TRBJ1-2	.	.	CSVEGTDLNYGYTF	TGCAGCGTTGAAGGGACAGATCTAAACTATGGCTACACCTTC
TRBV6-6	TRBJ1-6	TRBD1	.	CASGRDRVLDSPLHF	TGTGCCAGCGGCCGGGACAGGGTTTTGGATTCACCCCTCCACTTT
TRBV29-1	TRBJ2-7	.	few	CSAKSSYEQYF	TGCAGCGCCAAATCTAGTTACGAGCAGTACTTC
TRBV7-2	TRBJ2-3	TRBD1	.	CASSLSGGDRGTDTQYF	TGTGCCAGCAGCCTATCTGGGGGGGACAGGGGCACAGATACGCAGTATTTT
TRBV4-2	TRBJ2-3	TRBD2	once	CASSQEELAGMRSTDTQYF	TGTGCCAGCAGCCAGGAGGAACTAGCGGGAATGCGCAGCACAGATACGCAGTATTTT
TRBV4-1	TRBJ2-3	.	few	CASSQHGVEGASTDTQYF	TGCGCCAGCAGCCAACATGGGGTGGAGGGGGCTAGCACAGATACGCAGTATTTT
TRBV19	TRBJ1-2	.	.	CASSYRVDGYTF	TGTGCCAGTAGTTACAGGGTCGACGGCTACACCTTC
TRBV29-1	TRBJ2-4	.	.	CPPFGGVKNIQYF	TGCCCTCCCTTTGGGGGCGTTAAAAACATTCAGTACTTC
TRBV29-1	TRBJ2-4	.	.	CSVVKGVHIQYF	TGCAGCGTGGTGAAAGGGGTGCACATTCAGTACTTC
TRBV7-9	TRBJ1-2	.	.	CASSIGQLNYGYTF	TGTGCCAGCAGCATAGGACAGCTTAACTATGGCTACACCTTC